The source of this TCR beta chain is a study of blood T cell repertoires in COVID-19. The V gene lost 5 bases and the J gene lost 1 base, with 5 bases spanning the gap. The V gene's germline CDR1 is LNHDA and CDR2 SQIVND (reference sequence). The CDR3 runs to 12 residues. Generated by immunoSEQ multiplex PCR, the TCRdb table keeps only in-frame clones and is missing some. Among about 160,000 clones listed, 85% to 95% were seen once. The clonotype comes from a woman aged 50 to 60 with acute or convalescent COVID-19. The chain uses TRBV19 and TRBJ1-1; D gene unclear. Source material: peripheral blood. CDR3 in DNA: TGTGCCAGTAGTGACAAGAACACTGAAGCTTTCTTT. This gives the protein CASSDKNTEAFF.